This T cell receptor (beta chain) was sequenced during a study of PD-1 blockade in classical Hodgkin lymphoma. From germline, CDR1 is KGHSH and CDR2 LQKENI. This CDR3 spans 15 amino acids. V was cut by 4 bases and J by 4 bases, with 13 bases left in between. Each patient's relapse followed autologous stem cell transplantation, and brentuximab vedotin exposure varied. Overall study results and limits: Reasons behind the repertoire differences stay unclear, perhaps disease activity or earlier therapy. Those achieving complete response showed baseline diversity like newly diagnosed patients.

Produced via immunoSEQ multiplex PCR; TCRdb's table is partial and in-frame only. The table lists 900 to 1,500 clones, just over 85% of them singletons. To note about this clone: Its antigen is unknown.

The sample in question was peripheral blood mononuclear cells (PBMCs), obtained at baseline. The chain links TRBV18 to TRBJ1-4; D unclear. This clonotype was obtained from a human donor with classical Hodgkin lymphoma. The CDR3 reads CASSLNVGFNEKLFF. DNA of the CDR3: TGTGCCAGCTCACTGAACGTGGGTTTTAATGAAAAACTGTTTTTT.